The 22 T cell receptor beta chains below come from one sample, sequenced in a study of response to subunit inactivated influenza vaccine. TCRdb redid the calling of the RT-PCR reads with MiXCR, one entry per CDR3 protein. The sample lists 700,000 to 800,000 distinct CDR3 sequences, about a fifth occurring once. The sequenced sample was PBMCs from blood, obtained around 5 days after vaccination. Receptors originate from a man between 50 and 59 years old who received an inactivated influenza vaccine.

The CDR3 nucleotides read TGTGCCAGCTGGTGGACAGGGGGCTACACCTTC. As protein: CASWWTGGYTF. The chain uses TRBV7-2 and TRBJ1-2, with 8 positions matching TRBD1. The CDR3 sequence is 11 residues long. Looked up from germline, CDR1 is SGHTA and CDR2 is FQGNSA. Trimming took 8 bases from V and 8 from J; bases not matched to a gene: 4.

The chain recombines TRBV20-1 with TRBJ2-7, with D perhaps TRBD2 (6 bases). With 6 bases removed from V and 3 bases from J, the gap between germline ends came to 15 bases. The CDR3 spans 13 residues. Germline V gene data show CDR1 as DFQATT and CDR2 as SNEGSKA (reference sequence). In DNA, the CDR3 is TGCAGTGCCCCGGCGGAGGGGTTCTACGAGCAGTACTTC. It codes for CSAPAEGFYEQYF.

This clonotype was picked up a small number of times. This chain links TRBV11-2 with TRBJ2-1; D is perhaps TRBD1 (5 bases). CDR1 is SGHAT and CDR2 is FQNNGV in the germline V gene. The CDR3 has 18 amino acids. Trimming stripped 2 bases from V and 5 bases from J, with 22 bases between. CDR3 sequence: CASSLRVQGPLVNNEQFF. In nucleotides, the CDR3 is TGTGCCAGCAGCTTAAGGGTTCAGGGCCCCCTGGTGAACAATGAGCAGTTCTTC.

This clonotype was counted between two and nine times. This chain joins TRBV3-1 and TRBJ2-7, with D maybe TRBD1 (8 bases). The germline V and J ends were trimmed by 1 base and 10 bases, with 17 bases remaining between them. Germline CDR1 and CDR2: LGHDT and YNNKEL (reference sequence). The CDR3 has 14 amino acids. The CDR3 sequence is CASSQGTGTTTQYF. Written as DNA, the CDR3 is TGTGCCAGCAGCCAAGGGACAGGGACTACGACACAGTACTTC.

This clonotype was observed a handful of times. This chain connects TRBV7-2 to TRBJ2-5; 8 bases match TRBD1. V was clipped by 3 bases and J by 2 bases; unmatched bases: 5. The germline CDR1 and CDR2 sequences are SGHTA and FQGNSA. This CDR3 spans 15 amino acids. CDR3 bases: TGTGCCAGCAGCTTGCAAACAGGGGGGCAAGAGACCCAGTACTTC. As protein: CASSLQTGGQETQYF. Based on the CDR3 plus reference TRBV7-2 and TRBJ2-5, the full variable domain is GAGVSQSPSNKVTEKGKDVELRCDPISGHTALYWYRQSLGQGLEFLIYFQGNSAPDKSGLPSDRFSAERTGGSVSTLTIQRTQQEDSAVYLCASSLQTGGQETQYFGPGTRLLVL.

This clonotype was observed a handful of times. The V and J genes are TRBV25-1 and TRBJ2-3, with D possibly TRBD1 on 6 matching bases. The germline CDR1 and CDR2 sequences are MGHDK and SYGVNS. The CDR3 has 15 amino acids. Deletions cut 2 bases from V and 6 bases from J, with 15 bases between. The chain's CDR3 is CASSEALPRGDTQYF. The CDR3 nucleotides are TGTGCCAGCAGTGAAGCCCTCCCCAGGGGCGATACGCAGTATTTT.

J is TRBJ2-3 and V is TRBV5-1, with D unresolved. Trimming pared 5 bases from V and 0 bases from J, leaving 13 bases between. Germline V lookup: CDR1 SGHRS, CDR2 YFSETQ. This CDR3 region has 15 residues. CDR3 amino acids: CASSSTAASTDTQYF. The CDR3 DNA reads TGCGCCAGCAGTAGCACAGCCGCTAGCACAGATACGCAGTATTTT.

This clonotype was counted between two and nine times. The J gene is TRBJ2-3, the V gene TRBV5-5, with D perhaps TRBD2 (5 bases). The CDR3 spans 15 residues. Between the trimmed V and J ends, which lost 0 bases and 4 bases, there was a span of 12 bases. Germline-derived CDR1 and CDR2 are SGHKS and YYEKEE (reference sequence). CDR3 protein: CASSLAPGVADTQYF. The CDR3 DNA sequence: TGTGCCAGCAGCTTGGCACCCGGGGTGGCAGATACGCAGTATTTT.

The genes are TRBV11-2 and TRBJ2-7; possible D gene TRBD1, 6 bases. V lost 1 base and J lost 5, with 9 bases in between. CDR1 and CDR2 from the germline V gene are SGHAT and FQNNGV. This CDR3 has 13 residues. The CDR3 reads CASSLVWTDEQYF. CDR3 sequence (DNA): TGTGCCAGCAGCTTAGTGTGGACAGACGAGCAGTACTTC.

This clonotype was found many times. The chain recombines TRBV29-1 with TRBJ1-1; 10 bases line up with TRBD1. With 7 bases clipped from V and 7 bases from J, the junction kept 6 bases outside the gene matches. The germline V gene encodes CDR1 SQVTM and CDR2 ANQGSEA. The CDR3 totals 12 residues. For the CDR3, the DNA is TGCAGCGCAGTGACAGGGGGCCTTGAAGCTTTCTTT. Encoded protein: CSAVTGGLEAFF.

This clonotype has more than one count but fewer than ten. The chain is built from TRBV20-1 and TRBJ2-4; D is tentatively TRBD1 or TRBD2 (5 bases each). The CDR3 consists of 15 residues. Trimming took off 3 bases at V and 1 base at J, with 13 bases between the two ends. From germline, CDR1 is DFQATT and CDR2 SNEGSKA (reference sequence). In DNA form, the CDR3 reads TGCAGTGCTAGTACCCCAGGGAGCGCCAAAAACATTCAGTACTTC. Translating gives CSASTPGSAKNIQYF.

The rearrangement links TRBV4-3 to TRBJ2-5, with TRBD2 identical over 8 bases. Germline lookup yields CDR1 LGHNA and CDR2 YSLEER. V shed 0 bases and J 7 bases; nucleotides not matched to a gene: 7. This CDR3 has 15 residues. CDR3 sequence: CASSQDRVAGWTQYF. CDR3 nucleotides: TGCGCCAGCAGCCAAGATAGGGTAGCGGGGTGGACCCAGTACTTC.

In the case of this clonotype: At one of its ends the junction is not consistent with the germline gene, which may arise from a read error. The chain has TRBV12-3 or TRBV12-4 and TRBJ2-4; 13 positions agree with TRBD2. CDR3 length equals 16 residues. The CDR3 bases are TGTGCCTGCAGTCCGACTAGCGGGGGGCCGGATTGCATTCAGTACTTC. Protein product: CACSPTSGGPDCIQYF.

This chain joins TRBV5-1 and TRBJ2-5, with D unresolved. V was pared by 0 bases and J by 2 bases, with 8 bases between. CDR1 is SGHRS and CDR2 is YFSETQ in the germline V gene. The CDR3 loop spans 14 amino acids. CDR3 sequence reads: CASSLDGLQETQYF. The DNA of the CDR3 is TGCGCCAGCAGCTTGGACGGGCTACAAGAGACCCAGTACTTC.

This chain links TRBV4-2 with TRBJ1-4; D is uncertain. The CDR3 is 16 amino acids. Trimming took 0 bases from V and 4 from J, leaving 12 bases between them. Germline V gene lookup returns CDR1 LGHNA and CDR2 YNFKEQ. The CDR3 DNA sequence: TGTGCCAGCAGCCAAGATCGAGGGAGTGTTAATGAAAAACTGTTTTTT. It translates to CASSQDRGSVNEKLFF.

DNA for the CDR3: TGTGCCAGCAGCCTCGAGACTCTGAACTACGAGCAGTACTTC. Translation gives CASSLETLNYEQYF. The chain recombines TRBV7-2 with TRBJ2-7; D is unresolved. Germline V gene lookup returns CDR1 SGHTA and CDR2 FQGNSA. The CDR3 spans 14 residues. The V end was cut by 5 bases, the J end by 3 bases, with 14 bases between.

In this sample, this clonotype turned up many times. The chain couples TRBV15 to TRBJ2-2; no firm D call. V was clipped by 0 bases and J by 6 bases, with 5 bases between them. CDR1 and CDR2 (germline): LNHNV, YYDKDF (reference sequence). The CDR3 extends over 13 amino acids. The CDR3 here is CATSRESAGELFF. The CDR3 coding sequence is TGTGCCACCAGCAGAGAATCAGCCGGGGAGCTGTTTTTT. The full variable domain, rest sourced from reference TRBV15 and TRBJ2-2, is DAMVIQNPRYQVTQFGKPVTLSCSQTLNHNVMYWYQQKSSQAPKLLFHYYDKDFNNEADTPDNFQSRRPNTSFCFLDIRSPGLGDTAMYLCATSRESAGELFFGEGSRLTVL.

CDR3 amino acids: CASSWASGSGNEQFF. In DNA, the CDR3 is TGTGCCAGCTCTTGGGCTAGCGGGAGTGGGAATGAGCAGTTCTTC. The rearrangement uses TRBV27 and TRBJ2-1; 10 bases map to TRBD2. The germline V gene encodes CDR1 MNHEY and CDR2 SMNVEV (reference sequence). V trimming: 8 bases; J trimming: 7 bases; junction bases outside the gene matches: 11. This CDR3 has 15 amino acids.

This clonotype showed up just a few times. CDR3 region: CASSSQAARDRENTGELFF. The CDR3 region has the DNA TGCGCCAGCAGCTCCCAAGCGGCCCGGGACAGGGAAAACACCGGGGAGCTGTTTTTT. The rearrangement links TRBV5-1 to TRBJ2-2; 9 bases line up with TRBD1. This CDR3 has 19 amino acids. The junction had 14 bases not matched to a gene; V was cut back by 3 bases and J by 2 bases. Germline V CDR1 and CDR2: SGHRS, YFSETQ.

This chain connects TRBV7-9 to TRBJ1-2, with 7 bases fitting TRBD1. The CDR3 covers 13 residues. V shed 10 bases, J shed 0 bases, and the junction held 5 bases outside the gene matches. Germline CDR1 and CDR2: SEHNR and FQNEAQ (reference sequence). CDR3 in DNA: TGTGCCATCAGGGACAGAGCTAACTATGGCTACACCTTC. Its protein is CAIRDRANYGYTF.

The sample holds a few counts of this clonotype. The CDR3 here is CASSPRGTPYNEQFF. CDR3 sequence (DNA): TGTGCCAGCAGCCCTCGGGGGACCCCCTACAATGAGCAGTTCTTC. The V call is TRBV6-1, the J call TRBJ2-1; D perhaps matches TRBD2 (6 bases). There are 15 residues in the CDR3. Per germline, CDR1 MNHNS and CDR2 SASEGT. Trimming cost V 6 bases and J 2 bases, with 14 bases left between them.

V and J are TRBV7-3 and TRBJ2-3, with D unresolved. The CDR3 extends over 15 amino acids. The V gene lost 5 bases and the J gene lost 0 bases, with 12 bases spanning the gap. The germline V gene has CDR1 SGHTA and CDR2 FQGTGA. Here the CDR3 DNA reads TGTGCCAGCAGCAACTCGGACCTTAGCACAGATACGCAGTATTTT. Amino acids: CASSNSDLSTDTQYF.